This T cell receptor (beta chain) was captured in a study of blood T cell repertoires in COVID-19. Here immunoSEQ multiplex PCR was the method, and the copy in TCRdb shows in-frame clones only, minus some. Of 200,000 or so clones listed, 81% are singletons. Trimming took off 4 bases at V and 2 bases at J, with 11 bases between the two ends. The germline gives CDR1 SGHAT, CDR2 FQNNGV. The CDR3 runs 14 residues. Seattle-derived patients entered the study during active infection and were followed longitudinally. The source material was peripheral blood. The J gene is TRBJ2-5, the V gene TRBV11-2; D is undetermined. The receptor's source is a woman of 80 years or more with COVID-19, enrolled during active disease. The CDR3: CASSSGPQQETQYF. In DNA form, the CDR3 reads TGTGCCAGCAGCTCTGGCCCTCAACAAGAGACCCAGTACTTC.